Following are 20 T cell receptor beta chains from one sample sequenced in a study of regulatory T cells in long-lasting Graves disease. Sequencing libraries for TCR beta were prepared with iRepertoire HTBI primers and Arm-PCR of CDR3 regions. TCRdb recomputed calls from the multiplex PCR reads with MiXCR, one row per CDR3 protein. The table lists roughly 300,000 distinct CDR3 sequences, more than 20% of them singletons, with around three fifths in the top ten. Sample time point: persistent/refractory GD, antithyroid drugs over 5 years with positive TRAb. Generation of the TCR library employed RNA extracted from PBMCs. Material: peripheral blood mononuclear cells (PBMCs), obtained when the disease was refractory, from a patient treated with antithyroid drugs. Every receptor here comes from a female donor with Graves disease.

This clonotype was observed many times. In DNA form, the CDR3 reads TGTGCCAGCAGCTCCTCTTCGGGGTACGAGCAGTACTTC. Its translation is CASSSSSGYEQYF. The chain has TRBV11-2 and TRBJ2-7; D is perhaps TRBD2 (5 bases). Germline lookup yields CDR1 SGHAT and CDR2 FQNNGV. V shed 4 bases and J shed 4 bases, with 11 bases lying between them. The length of the CDR3 is 13 residues.

The chain carries TRBV20-1 and TRBJ2-7, with D possibly called TRBD1 or TRBD2 (6 bases each). Trimming took 7 bases from V and 2 from J, leaving 21 bases between them. Germline V gives CDR1 DFQATT, CDR2 SNEGSKA (reference sequence). The CDR3 is 15 residues long. The CDR3 protein is CSVDPPGAFAYEQYF. CDR3 coding DNA: TGCAGTGTTGACCCCCCGGGGGCGTTTGCCTACGAGCAGTACTTC.

This clonotype was recorded a few times. Written as DNA, the CDR3 is TGTGCCAGCAGCGCCACCTACTTACAGGGGGCGGCTTTCTTT. This sequence encodes CASSATYLQGAAFF. This chain joins TRBV3-1 and TRBJ1-1; TRBD1 agrees at 9 bases. CDR3 size: 14 residues. Germline loops: CDR1 LGHDT, CDR2 YNNKEL (reference sequence). V lost 5 bases, J lost 11 bases, and 12 bases stayed unmatched. Full variable domain (rest looked up from reference TRBV3-1 and TRBJ1-1): DTAVSQTPKYLVTQMGNDKSIKCEQNLGHDTMYWYKQDSKKFLKIMFSYNNKELIINETVPNRFSPKSPDKAHLNLHINSLELGDSAVYFCASSATYLQGAAFFGQGTRLTVV.

This clonotype was seen only a few times. The chain recombines TRBV4-1 with TRBJ1-2, with D maybe TRBD1 (6 bases). Germline V CDR1 and CDR2: MGHRA, YSYEKL. The CDR3 has 16 residues. Trimming left V 1 base short and J 4 bases short, with 16 bases between. CDR3 loop: CASSQAPTGTVYGYTF. The CDR3, as DNA: TGCGCCAGCAGCCAAGCCCCGACAGGAACTGTCTATGGCTACACCTTC.

The sample holds a few counts of this clonotype. The CDR3: CASSQGLAGGGETQYF. The DNA for the CDR3 is TGTGCCAGCAGCCAAGGACTAGCGGGTGGTGGAGAGACCCAGTACTTC. This rearrangement joins TRBV3-1 to TRBJ2-5; 10 positions match TRBD2. The germline V gene encodes CDR1 LGHDT and CDR2 YNNKEL (reference sequence). V lost 1 base to trimming and J lost 4 bases; unmatched junction nucleotides: 6. The CDR3 spans 16 residues.

This clonotype was seen repeatedly, ten times or more. The rearrangement links TRBV7-3 to TRBJ1-1; D is unclear. CDR3 length: 14 amino acids. Germline V gene data show CDR1 as SGHTA and CDR2 as FQGTGA. With 0 bases removed from V and 5 bases from J, the gap between germline ends came to 10 bases. The CDR3 reads CASSLTHGQTEAFF. The CDR3, as DNA: TGTGCCAGCAGCTTAACGCACGGGCAGACTGAAGCTTTCTTT.

This clonotype showed up many times. The chain recombines TRBV12-3 or TRBV12-4 with TRBJ1-1; a weak D match, TRBD1 (5 bases). There are 15 residues in the CDR3. The V end was cut by 7 bases, the J end by 4 bases, with 19 bases between. In DNA, the CDR3 is TGTGCCAGCATCCCTAGTGGGGGGGTGGCCACTGAAGCTTTCTTT. Protein product: CASIPSGGVATEAFF.

V usage is TRBV3-1 and J usage is TRBJ2-3, with TRBD2 matching 9 bases. The CDR3 sequence is 16 residues long. Unmatched junction bases numbered 5, after V lost 2 bases and J lost 2 bases. Germline CDR1 and CDR2: LGHDT and YNNKEL (reference sequence). The CDR3 is CASSQIAGVNTDTQYF. The CDR3 DNA reads TGTGCCAGCAGCCAAATAGCGGGAGTTAACACAGATACGCAGTATTTT.

This chain joins TRBV20-1 and TRBJ1-4; TRBD1 matches at 7 bases. V shed 2 bases, J shed 5 bases, and the junction held 2 bases outside the gene matches. Germline values: CDR1 DFQATT, CDR2 SNEGSKA (reference sequence). The CDR3 runs to 13 residues. The CDR3 DNA is TGCAGTGCTAGACGGGACAGCAATGAAAAACTGTTTTTT. It yields the protein CSARRDSNEKLFF.

This chain connects TRBV24-1 to TRBJ1-5, with TRBD1 matching over 7 bases. This CDR3 spans 16 amino acids. V was clipped by 3 bases and J by 2 bases; unmatched bases: 6. From germline, CDR1 is KGHDR and CDR2 SFDVKD. CDR3 DNA: TGTGCCACCAGTGATACAACCGGGACAGGCAATCAGCCCCAGCATTTT. As protein: CATSDTTGTGNQPQHF.

This clonotype was counted at least ten times. The chain has TRBV6-1 and TRBJ1-2, with 7 nucleotides matching TRBD1. This CDR3 is 15 amino acids long. The germline V gene encodes CDR1 MNHNS and CDR2 SASEGT. Trimming at V came to 7 bases and at J to 4 bases, leaving 12 bases not matched to a gene. As DNA, the CDR3 is TGTGCCAGCACTACTCGGGACAGCCTTTTCTATGGCTACACCTTC. This gives the protein CASTTRDSLFYGYTF.

The rearrangement uses TRBV19 and TRBJ1-5, with D possibly TRBD1 on 5 matching bases. There are 17 residues in the CDR3. Germline V CDR1 and CDR2: LNHDA, SQIVND (reference sequence). V was pared by 3 bases and J by 0 bases, with 15 bases between. CDR3 in amino acids: CASSMGTLQASNQPQHF. The CDR3 DNA reads TGTGCCAGTAGTATGGGGACCCTCCAGGCTAGCAATCAGCCCCAGCATTTT.

The rearrangement joins TRBV12-3 or TRBV12-4 to TRBJ1-1; TRBD1 matches 7 bases. Trimming at V came to 2 bases and at J to 4 bases, leaving 4 bases not matched to a gene. The CDR3 has 14 amino acids. CDR3 coding DNA: TGTGCCAGCAGTTTACTAACAGGGGTCACTGAAGCTTTCTTT. Residues: CASSLLTGVTEAFF.

V and J are TRBV20-1 and TRBJ2-1, with TRBD2 identical over 11 bases. V trimming: 5 bases; J trimming: 3 bases; junction bases outside the gene matches: 3. This CDR3 is 14 amino acids long. The germline gives CDR1 DFQATT, CDR2 SNEGSKA (reference sequence). The CDR3 sequence: CSAGGLADYNEQFF. The CDR3 coding sequence is TGCAGTGCTGGGGGACTAGCGGACTACAATGAGCAGTTCTTC.

In its sample, this clonotype was seen a few times. Here the CDR3 reads CASSTRAGSGNTIYF. The CDR3 nucleotides read TGTGCCAGTAGTACCCGGGCAGGCTCTGGAAACACCATATATTTT. This chain uses TRBV19 with TRBJ1-3, with D unresolved. With 4 bases removed from V and 0 bases from J, the gap between germline ends came to 10 bases. The germline V gene has CDR1 LNHDA and CDR2 SQIVND (reference sequence). The CDR3 length is 15 residues.

This chain links TRBV6-1 with TRBJ1-1, with TRBD1 identical over 8 bases. The junction had 6 bases not matched to a gene; V was cut back by 7 bases and J by 2 bases. The CDR3 loop spans 14 amino acids. The germline CDR1 and CDR2 sequences are MNHNS and SASEGT. CDR3 nucleotide sequence: TGTGCCAGCATTCCGACAGGGGTCAACACTGAAGCTTTCTTT. It encodes CASIPTGVNTEAFF.

The CDR3 spells CSARGLGVYEQYF. The CDR3, as DNA: TGCAGTGCTCGGGGACTAGGGGTCTACGAGCAGTACTTC. V and J are TRBV20-1 and TRBJ2-7; 8 nucleotides line up with TRBD2. V shed 5 bases, J shed 3 bases, and the junction held 6 bases outside the gene matches. Germline V gene data show CDR1 as DFQATT and CDR2 as SNEGSKA (reference sequence). The CDR3 contains 13 residues.

Only one count was recorded for this clonotype. The CDR3 DNA is TGTGCCAGCACCGGGACAGGGTACTCCTACGAGCAGTACTTC. It encodes CASTGTGYSYEQYF. The V gene is TRBV6-4, the J gene TRBJ2-7; TRBD1 matches 9 bases. V was clipped by 7 bases and J by 0 bases; unmatched bases: 4. Germline V lookup: CDR1 MRHNA, CDR2 SNTAGT. The CDR3 contains 14 residues.

This clonotype was observed at least ten times. The V and J genes are TRBV20-1 and TRBJ2-7; no definite D call. Germline CDR1 DFQATT, CDR2 SNEGSKA (reference sequence). V lost 4 bases and J 4 bases, leaving 23 bases between the germline ends. The CDR3 contains 16 residues. For the CDR3, the DNA is TGCAGTGCTAACCCACCTCGGCTAAGTTCCCTGTACGAGCAGTACTTC. Its protein is CSANPPRLSSLYEQYF.

This clonotype was found many times. This rearrangement joins TRBV28 to TRBJ1-6; perhaps TRBD1 as D (6 bases). The germline CDR1 and CDR2 sequences are MDHEN and SYDVKM. V lost 5 bases to trimming and J lost 10 bases, with 15 bases between them. The CDR3 has 14 amino acids. The DNA for the CDR3 is TGTGCCAGCAGTGCCGCAGGGGAAGTATCACCCCTCCACTTT. This translates into CASSAAGEVSPLHF.